The TCR beta chain under discussion was sequenced for a study of shared clonotypes between healthy human individuals. Study background: The donors, two women and a few men, were aged 18 to 49.

Original data processing: ImmunoSEQ junction-only sequences lacked quality scores, so their filtering differed. The data were produced by immunoSEQ multiplex PCR, yet TCRdb's version contains in-frame clones alone and is incomplete. The V and J calls and the clone size are those of that table, but D and trimming were determined from the DNA. The repertoire holds approximately 2,300,000 clones, with roughly 90% as singletons. Every donor, a Caucasian adult, lived in Nashville, Tennessee. Subsets obtained from CD4+ cells comprised CD45RA+ naive and CD45RA-negative memory cells. The TCR comes from a man younger than 35 in good health. Some clones in this sample may be carry-over from other donors' samples. The sample was naive CD4+ T cells from PBMCs. Subset noted: CD45RA+ positively selected.

CDR3 sequence (DNA): TGTGCCAGCAGCTTACAGGGGCCATGGCCCTACGAGCAGTACTTC. Its translation: CASSLQGPWPYEQYF. V is TRBV6-5 and J is TRBJ2-7; TRBD1 aligns across 7 bases. CDR1 is MNHEY, CDR2 SVGAGI, per germline. Unmatched junction bases numbered 10, after V lost 6 bases and J lost 2 bases. The CDR3 consists of 15 residues.